The 27 T cell receptor beta chains given below trace back to one sample, sequenced in a study of blood T cells in healthy people across ages. A second PCR, run for about 6 to 11 cycles, used a sample-barcoded 5' primer plus a J-beta primer mix. TCRdb itself ran the 5' RACE reads through MiXCR, one entry per CDR3 protein. The sample contains some 750,000 distinct CDR3 sequences, 22% of which appear only once. Sequences were obtained from blood. These receptors were collected from a man between 65 and 79 years old in good health.

The chain employs TRBV28 and TRBJ2-1; D is unresolved. The DNA end is more similar to TRBJ2-7, so the J call may be wrong. CDR3 size: 12 residues. Per the germline V gene, CDR1 is MDHEN and CDR2 is SYDVKM. The chain's CDR3 is CATSTESYEQYF. DNA for the CDR3: TGTGCCACCTCCACAGAGTCCTACGAGCAGTACTTC.

This clonotype was seen only a few times. J is TRBJ2-3 and V is TRBV5-8; unclear D gene. Germline CDR1 and CDR2: SGHTS and YDEGEE. Trimming stripped 1 base from V and 1 base from J, with 4 bases between. The length of the CDR3 is 13 residues. In nucleotides, the CDR3 is TGTGCCAGCAGCTTGATCCGCACAGATACGCAGTATTTT. It encodes CASSLIRTDTQYF.

V gene TRBV20-1 combines with J gene TRBJ1-2; D is perhaps TRBD1 (6 bases). The CDR3 runs 16 residues. Germline-derived CDR1 and CDR2 are DFQATT and SNEGSKA (reference sequence). V was cut by 2 bases and J by 1 base, with 17 bases left in between. The DNA for the CDR3 is TGCAGTGCTAGATCGGGTATCAGGGGAAATAACTATGGCTACACCTTC. Translation: CSARSGIRGNNYGYTF.

The table lists this clonotype with a count of one. V gene TRBV5-1 combines with J gene TRBJ2-1, with 7 bases identical to TRBD1. This CDR3 region has 14 residues. Germline CDR1 reads SGHRS; CDR2 reads YFSETQ. After removal of 3 bases from V and 7 bases from J, the junction contained 7 bases not matched to a gene. This chain's CDR3 is CASSSPGQQNEQFF. The CDR3 bases are TGCGCCAGCAGCTCCCCGGGACAGCAAAATGAGCAGTTCTTC. The full variable domain, completed using reference TRBV5-1 and TRBJ2-1, is KAGVTQTPRYLIKTRGQQVTLSCSPISGHRSVSWYQQTPGQGLQFLFEYFSETQRNKGNFPGRFSGRQFSNSRSEMNVSTLELGDSALYLCASSSPGQQNEQFFGPGTRLTVL.

This clonotype was counted many times. The chain uses TRBV5-1 and TRBJ1-4; D is possibly TRBD1 (5 bases). CDR3 length: 14 residues. Germline CDR1 and CDR2: SGHRS and YFSETQ. V was shortened by 3 bases and J by 0 bases, with 6 bases between the two germline ends. CDR3 nucleotide sequence: TGCGCCAGCAGCTCGGGACCAACTAATGAAAAACTGTTTTTT. It encodes CASSSGPTNEKLFF.

This clonotype was picked up a small number of times. V gene TRBV20-1 combines with J gene TRBJ2-1; D unresolved. Per germline, CDR1 DFQATT and CDR2 SNEGSKA (reference sequence). The ends were cut back, 8 bases at V and 6 bases at J, with 23 bases in the middle. The CDR3 runs to 15 residues. The CDR3 reads CSTIVRTTTRNEQFF. Written as DNA, the CDR3 is TGCAGTACTATCGTCCGGACGACGACGCGCAATGAGCAGTTCTTC.

This clonotype was seen repeatedly, ten times or more. The rearrangement uses TRBV3-1 and TRBJ2-1; D unclear. The V and J ends lost 0 bases and 0 bases respectively, with 3 bases between them. The CDR3 extends over 14 amino acids. The germline V gene encodes CDR1 LGHDT and CDR2 YNNKEL (reference sequence). The CDR3 is CASSQDSSYNEQFF. The CDR3 nucleotides are TGTGCCAGCAGCCAAGACAGCTCCTACAATGAGCAGTTCTTC.

The V and J genes are TRBV9 and TRBJ1-6; D remains ambiguous. CDR1 SGDLS and CDR2 YYNGEE come from the germline V gene. Between the trimmed V and J ends, which lost 0 bases and 10 bases, there was a span of 5 bases. The CDR3 is made up of 12 amino acids. The CDR3 nucleotides read TGTGCCAGCAGCGTAGACGGGTCACCCCTCCACTTT. Residues: CASSVDGSPLHF.

This clonotype was seen ten or more times. V gene TRBV29-1 combines with J gene TRBJ1-2; a possible D gene is TRBD1 (5 bases). Germline V gene lookup returns CDR1 SQVTM and CDR2 ANQGSEA. The V end was cut by 3 bases, the J end by 4 bases, with 12 bases between. CDR3 size: 13 residues. The CDR3: CSVEKGDGYGYTF. The CDR3 DNA follows: TGCAGCGTTGAGAAAGGGGACGGCTATGGCTACACCTTC.

The J gene is TRBJ2-5, the V gene TRBV18; TRBD2 aligns across 7 bases. The trim removed 1 base at V and 3 bases at J, leaving 11 bases unmatched. The CDR3 loop spans 17 amino acids. Germline V CDR1 and CDR2: KGHSH, LQKENI. CDR3 bases: TGTGCCAGCTCACCACTAGCGGGCTACAGGAGTAAAGAGACCCAGTACTTC. This encodes CASSPLAGYRSKETQYF.

The chain employs TRBV12-3 or TRBV12-4 and TRBJ1-2; D gene uncertain. Trimming took off 6 bases at V and 6 bases at J, with 5 bases between the two ends. The CDR3 runs to 10 residues. The CDR3: CASRNNGYTF. The CDR3 DNA sequence: TGTGCCAGCAGGAATAATGGCTACACCTTC.

The V gene is TRBV6-1, the J gene TRBJ2-1; TRBD2 matches at 7 bases. After removal of 7 bases from V and 0 bases from J, the junction contained 9 bases not matched to a gene. Germline V CDR1 and CDR2: MNHNS, SASEGT. The CDR3 length is 16 residues. The CDR3 loop reads CASKSRLAHSYNEQFF. The CDR3 nucleotides are TGTGCCAGCAAGAGTAGACTAGCCCACTCCTACAATGAGCAGTTCTTC.

The rearrangement uses TRBV7-9 and TRBJ2-1; D not resolved. The end of the DNA fits TRBJ2-5 better, so the J call may be wrong. The CDR3 length is 14 residues. Germline-derived CDR1 and CDR2 are SEHNR and FQNEAQ (reference sequence). CDR3 in amino acids: CASSLGSVFETQYF. DNA for the CDR3: TGTGCCAGCAGCTTAGGGTCGGTTTTCGAGACCCAGTACTTC.

The chain uses TRBV25-1 and TRBJ1-3, with a possible D match to TRBD1 (6 bases). The CDR3 has 17 amino acids. Trimming pared 3 bases from V and 0 bases from J, leaving 15 bases between. The germline CDR1 and CDR2 sequences are MGHDK and SYGVNS. The CDR3 DNA is TGTGCCAGCAGTGATTACGGGGGCGACTACTCTGGAAACACCATATATTTT. Translation gives CASSDYGGDYSGNTIYF.

This chain uses TRBV20-1 with TRBJ2-7, with a tentative D call TRBD1 (6 bases). V lost 5 bases, J lost 0 bases, and 20 bases lay in between. This CDR3 has 16 residues. Per germline, CDR1 DFQATT and CDR2 SNEGSKA (reference sequence). For the CDR3, the DNA is TGCAGTGCTTACAATACAGGGCGCGGCGGCTCCTACGAGCAGTACTTC. This encodes CSAYNTGRGGSYEQYF.

Concerning this clonotype: An end of the junction does not agree with germline; a read error may underlie this. The gene calls are TRBV5-6 and TRBJ2-2; D unclear. Germline CDR1 is SGHDT and CDR2 is YYEEEE. This CDR3 is 14 amino acids long. CDR3 in amino acids: CAGSLGLYTGELFF. CDR3 nucleotide sequence: TGTGCCGGCAGCTTGGGGTTATACACCGGGGAGCTGTTTTTT.

The chain is built from TRBV20-1 and TRBJ2-3; unclear D gene. The V gene's germline CDR1 is DFQATT and CDR2 SNEGSKA (reference sequence). The CDR3 sequence is 13 residues long. The ends were cut back, 3 bases at V and 0 bases at J, with 7 bases in the middle. The CDR3 sequence is CSARIASTDTQYF. CDR3 sequence (DNA): TGCAGTGCTAGGATTGCTAGCACAGATACGCAGTATTTT.

This clonotype occurred a few times. V and J are TRBV24-1 and TRBJ2-3; possibly TRBD2 for D (6 bases). Looked up from germline, CDR1 is KGHDR and CDR2 is SFDVKD. The CDR3 covers 14 residues. V was shortened by 7 bases and J by 3 bases, with 13 bases between the two germline ends. In DNA, the CDR3 is TGTGCCACCAGAGCCGGGGGTGGGACAGATACGCAGTATTTT. Protein: CATRAGGGTDTQYF.

Remarks on this clonotype: At one end, the junction sequence differs from germline, possibly due to a read error. This chain uses TRBV29-1 with TRBJ2-6; weak D call: TRBD1 (5 bases). Germline lookup yields CDR1 SQVTM and CDR2 ANQGSEA. The CDR3 is 13 amino acids. In DNA, the CDR3 is TGCAGCGTGGAGCCGTCTGGGGCCAACGTCCCGACTTTC. Amino acids: CSVEPSGANVPTF.

The chain is built from TRBV15 and TRBJ1-5; perhaps TRBD1 as D (5 bases). Trimming took 1 base from V and 5 from J, leaving 12 bases between them. The CDR3 totals 15 residues. The germline CDR1 and CDR2 sequences are LNHNV and YYDKDF (reference sequence). CDR3 region: CATSRATGGHQPQHF. The CDR3, as DNA: TGTGCCACCAGCAGAGCCACCGGGGGTCATCAGCCCCAGCATTTT.

This clonotype was seen many times. This chain uses TRBV29-1 with TRBJ2-3; D possibly uses TRBD1 or TRBD2 (5 bases each). Trimming stripped 3 bases from V and 1 base from J, with 8 bases between. The CDR3 is made up of 13 amino acids. Germline V CDR1 and CDR2: SQVTM, ANQGSEA. The CDR3 DNA sequence: TGCAGCGTTGATCTGGGGGGCACAGATACGCAGTATTTT. Amino acid sequence: CSVDLGGTDTQYF.

This clonotype was counted only a few times. Mismatch with germline at one junction end may stem from a read error. The chain couples TRBV6-5 to TRBJ2-1; possibly TRBD1 or TRBD2 for D (5 bases each). Germline lookup yields CDR1 MNHEY and CDR2 SVGAGI. The CDR3 consists of 13 residues. The CDR3 here is CATGQGPYNEQIF. The DNA for the CDR3 is TGTGCCACCGGGCAGGGACCTTACAATGAGCAGATCTTC.

The rearrangement joins TRBV18 to TRBJ1-1; D remains unclear. V was shortened by 6 bases and J by 4 bases, with 12 bases between the two germline ends. The CDR3 is 13 amino acids. CDR1 is KGHSH, CDR2 LQKENI, per germline. The CDR3 loop reads CASSRPWPTEAFF. The CDR3 nucleotides are TGTGCCAGCTCCCGACCTTGGCCCACTGAAGCTTTCTTT.

The chain recombines TRBV20-1 with TRBJ2-7, with D perhaps TRBD1 (5 bases). The CDR3 has 13 amino acids. The germline V gene has CDR1 DFQATT and CDR2 SNEGSKA (reference sequence). V dropped 4 bases and J dropped 3 bases, with 13 bases sitting between them. The CDR3 nucleotides read TGCAGTGCTAACTCACATAGGGGCTACGAGCAGTACTTC. Translation gives CSANSHRGYEQYF.

The chain joins TRBV7-2 to TRBJ1-1, with D possibly matching TRBD1 (5 bases). V lost 3 bases and J lost 6, with 11 bases in between. Germline V CDR1 and CDR2: SGHTA, FQGNSA. The length of the CDR3 is 13 residues. CDR3 nucleotides: TGTGCCAGCAGCTTGGGGGGGTATCCTGAAGCTTTCTTT. Amino acids: CASSLGGYPEAFF. The entire variable domain, with the rest obtained from reference TRBV7-2 and TRBJ1-1, is as follows: GAGVSQSPSNKVTEKGKDVELRCDPISGHTALYWYRQSLGQGLEFLIYFQGNSAPDKSGLPSDRFSAERTGGSVSTLTIQRTQQEDSAVYLCASSLGGYPEAFFGQGTRLTVV.

V and J are TRBV6-2 or TRBV6-3 and TRBJ1-1, with TRBD1 as a possible D gene (6 bases). Per germline, CDR1 MNHEY and CDR2 SVGEGT. Trimming took off 5 bases at V and 4 bases at J, with 17 bases between the two ends. The CDR3 sequence is 15 residues long. The CDR3 region has the DNA TGTGCCAGCAGTGCCCACATGGGACACCGCACTGAAGCTTTCTTT. It is translated as CASSAHMGHRTEAFF.

This clonotype has only a few counts. The rearrangement links TRBV6-2 or TRBV6-3 to TRBJ2-3; 10 nucleotides match TRBD2. J lost 4 bases, V lost 3 bases, and 4 bases had no gene match. Germline V gives CDR1 MNHEY, CDR2 SVGEGT. This CDR3 comprises 15 residues. CDR3 protein: CASSYSSGSPDTQYF. In nucleotides, the CDR3 is TGTGCCAGCAGTTATTCTAGCGGGAGCCCAGATACGCAGTATTTT.